This T cell receptor beta chain was found in a study of spatial heterogeneity in lung cancer. In the study overall: Combinations of a unique TCR and a UMI were tallied in raw reads, and on average each appeared more than ten times.

Time point meaning: sample taken at primary tumor resection. No cell sorting; template was whole RNA from tumor, lung tissue or PBMC. There were 72 donors, all of them untreated patients with early-stage non-small cell lung cancer. General study results and limits: Circulating ubiquitous expanded tumor TCRs were observed more frequently at resection than at follow-up.

This clonotype was recorded a few times. Its antigen is still unknown. Carried by each TCR cDNA molecule was a unique molecular identifier. One entry per CDR3 protein results from TCRdb running MiXCR on the 5' RACE reads. The table includes about 36,000 distinct CDR3 sequences, roughly 5.6% detected once. The CDR3 is 14 residues long. Germline CDR1 SNHLY, CDR2 FYNNEI. Trimming took off 2 bases at V and 1 base at J, with 6 bases between the two ends. The rearrangement uses TRBV2 and TRBJ2-1; D may be TRBD1 (5 bases). The receptor was isolated from a female donor with early-stage non-small cell lung cancer. Specimen: PBMCs, collected at surgery. This CDR3 is CASSEQGSYNEQFF. The DNA for the CDR3 is TGTGCCAGCAGTGAACAGGGTTCCTACAATGAGCAGTTCTTC.